The 19 T cell receptor beta chains presented below share a single source sample, sequenced in a study of blood T cell repertoires in COVID-19. TCRdb's copy holds only in-frame clones and misses some; the assay was immunoSEQ multiplex PCR. In the table there are some 270,000 clones, 65% to 85% of which are singletons. The sequenced sample consisted of peripheral blood. All receptors come from a woman in her forties who had recovered from COVID-19.

The CDR3 here is CASSSLAGETQYF. The CDR3 nucleotides read TGCGCCAGCAGCTCCCTAGCGGGGGAGACCCAGTACTTC. This chain uses TRBV5-1 with TRBJ2-5; 9 bases match TRBD2. Germline assignment: CDR1 SGHRS and CDR2 YFSETQ. The V segment lost 3 bases and the J segment 5 bases; nucleotides outside the gene matches: 2. The CDR3 consists of 13 residues.

This chain links TRBV7-7 with TRBJ2-3, with D hard to call. V gave up 4 bases and J gave up 3 bases, with 14 bases separating them. The CDR3 is made up of 15 amino acids. Germline values: CDR1 SSHAT, CDR2 FNYEAQ (reference sequence). The CDR3 DNA follows: TGTGCCAGCAGCTGGCAGCCGGGTCCGACAGATACGCAGTATTTT. Protein: CASSWQPGPTDTQYF.

The chain employs TRBV5-1 and TRBJ2-3; weak D call: TRBD1 (5 bases). Looked up from germline, CDR1 is SGHRS and CDR2 is YFSETQ. The CDR3 has 15 amino acids. V was trimmed by 0 bases and J by 0 bases, leaving 8 bases between them. The DNA of the CDR3 is TGCGCCAGCAGCTTGGAGCCAGGGAGCACAGATACGCAGTATTTT. Protein product: CASSLEPGSTDTQYF.

This clone was detected only once. J is TRBJ1-2 and V is TRBV27; the match to TRBD1 covers 7 bases. Germline CDR1 MNHEY, CDR2 SMNVEV (reference sequence). The CDR3 is made up of 13 amino acids. J lost 2 bases, V lost 6 bases, and 3 bases had no gene match. CDR3 DNA: TGTGCCAGCAGGCCAGGGGGGAACTATGGCTACACCTTC. This encodes CASRPGGNYGYTF.

This clone was picked up one time. The rearrangement links TRBV15 to TRBJ1-1; D is perhaps TRBD1 (5 bases). The CDR3 has 12 amino acids. Looked up from germline, CDR1 is LNHNV and CDR2 is YYDKDF (reference sequence). V dropped 1 base and J dropped 5 bases, with 5 bases sitting between them. CDR3 protein: CATSRAGTEAFF. The CDR3 nucleotides are TGTGCCACCAGCAGAGCAGGGACTGAAGCTTTCTTT.

The CDR3 DNA is TGTGCCAGCAGTTACCGGACAGGGATAACCTATGGCTACACCTTC. It is translated as CASSYRTGITYGYTF. The rearrangement links TRBV6-5 to TRBJ1-2, with 8 bases aligning to TRBD1. V dropped 2 bases and J dropped 4; count of bases not matched to a gene: 6. The CDR3 length is 15 residues. The germline V gene has CDR1 MNHEY and CDR2 SVGAGI.

The chain links TRBV6-5 to TRBJ2-7; 7 bases are a match to TRBD1. This CDR3 has 15 amino acids. Per the germline V gene, CDR1 is MNHEY and CDR2 is SVGAGI. After removal of 5 bases from V and 3 bases from J, the junction contained 10 bases not matched to a gene. CDR3 amino acids: CASSTFRQGRYEQYF. For the CDR3, the DNA is TGTGCCAGCAGTACATTCCGACAGGGCCGCTACGAGCAGTACTTC.

The genes are TRBV7-2 and TRBJ1-5, with 12 bases fitting TRBD1. V lost 5 bases to trimming and J lost 7 bases; unmatched junction nucleotides: 6. CDR1 SGHTA and CDR2 FQGNSA come from the germline V gene. The CDR3 totals 15 residues. The CDR3 loop is CASSLGTGGWQPQHF. The DNA for the CDR3 is TGTGCCAGCAGCCTAGGGACAGGGGGCTGGCAGCCCCAGCATTTT.

The rearrangement joins TRBV7-3 to TRBJ2-6; TRBD2 is a possible D gene (6 bases). Germline loops: CDR1 SGHTA, CDR2 FQGTGA. Trimming pared 2 bases from V and 4 bases from J, leaving 9 bases between. CDR3 size: 15 residues. This CDR3 is CASSLAGSGANVLTF. The CDR3 nucleotides are TGTGCCAGCAGCTTAGCGGGGTCCGGGGCCAACGTCCTGACTTTC.

On this clone: Other DNA sequences in this sample translate to the same CDR3. The chain is built from TRBV27 and TRBJ1-5; the D is unclear. Trimming took 2 bases from V and 4 from J, leaving 6 bases between them. CDR1 is MNHEY, CDR2 SMNVEV, per germline (reference sequence). The CDR3 contains 13 residues. Here the CDR3 reads CASSLRQNQPQHF. DNA of the CDR3: TGTGCCAGCAGTTTACGACAAAATCAGCCCCAGCATTTT.

This rearrangement joins TRBV18 to TRBJ1-3; TRBD1 agrees at 7 bases. The CDR3 contains 14 residues. Germline V gene lookup returns CDR1 KGHSH and CDR2 LQKENI. With 6 bases clipped from V and 1 base from J, the junction kept 3 bases outside the gene matches. The CDR3 here is CASSPDRSGNTIYF. As DNA, the CDR3 is TGTGCCAGCTCGCCGGACAGGTCTGGAAACACCATATATTTT.

The V gene is TRBV5-1, the J gene TRBJ2-2; TRBD2 matches at 7 bases. This CDR3 is 15 amino acids long. J gave up 5 bases and V 3 bases, and 7 bases lay outside the gene matches. Per the germline V gene, CDR1 is SGHRS and CDR2 is YFSETQ. CDR3 sequence: CASSSPAGDTGELFF. The CDR3 coding sequence is TGCGCCAGCAGCTCGCCGGCGGGGGATACCGGGGAGCTGTTTTTT.

The DNA for the CDR3 is TGTGCCACCAGCAGAGCGGGCGGGGGACTCACAGATACGCAGTATTTT. This translates into CATSRAGGGLTDTQYF. The genes are TRBV15 and TRBJ2-3; 7 bases are shared with TRBD2. The CDR3 spans 16 residues. After removal of 1 base from V and 2 bases from J, the junction contained 6 bases not matched to a gene. The germline V gene encodes CDR1 LNHNV and CDR2 YYDKDF (reference sequence).

In DNA, the CDR3 is TGTGCCACCAGTGAGACGGGAATTTCCTACAATGAGCAGTTCTTC. It yields the protein CATSETGISYNEQFF. The chain employs TRBV24-1 and TRBJ2-1, with D perhaps TRBD2 (5 bases). Germline lookup yields CDR1 KGHDR and CDR2 SFDVKD. The CDR3 covers 15 residues. Trimming removed 4 bases at V and 1 base at J, with 10 bases between.

The chain recombines TRBV27 with TRBJ1-5; 7 nucleotides agree with TRBD1. This CDR3 has 14 residues. Trimming took 3 bases from V and 7 from J; bases not matched to a gene: 6. Per the germline V gene, CDR1 is MNHEY and CDR2 is SMNVEV (reference sequence). CDR3 bases: TGTGCCAGCAGTTTGACAGGGCCTGGCCAGCCCCAGCATTTT. Its protein is CASSLTGPGQPQHF.

This clone was recorded a few times. The chain couples TRBV30 to TRBJ1-2; D is perhaps TRBD1 (5 bases). The CDR3 is made up of 14 amino acids. Trimming stripped 0 bases from V and 1 base from J, with 9 bases between. The V gene's germline CDR1 is GTSNPN and CDR2 SVGIG (reference sequence). Here the CDR3 DNA reads TGTGCCTGGAGTGTACAGGAGATTAACTATGGCTACACCTTC. Translated, it gives CAWSVQEINYGYTF.

The chain employs TRBV5-4 and TRBJ2-3; D perhaps matches TRBD1 (5 bases). This CDR3 has 14 amino acids. Per the germline V gene, CDR1 is SGHNT and CDR2 is YYREEE (reference sequence). V was trimmed by 0 bases and J by 0 bases, leaving 5 bases between them. Here the CDR3 reads CASSLAGSTDTQYF. The CDR3 bases are TGTGCCAGCAGCTTGGCAGGGAGCACAGATACGCAGTATTTT.

V is TRBV18 and J is TRBJ1-3, with D unresolved. Trimming shortened V by 3 bases and J by 2 bases, and 11 bases separated the two germline ends. Looked up from germline, CDR1 is KGHSH and CDR2 is LQKENI. The CDR3 covers 15 residues. The chain's CDR3 is CASSPNRGAGNTIYF. Here the CDR3 DNA reads TGTGCCAGCTCACCGAACCGGGGAGCTGGAAACACCATATATTTT.

This clone was seen a single time. V and J are TRBV2 and TRBJ2-2, with D perhaps matching TRBD2 (7 bases). CDR3 length: 15 amino acids. Trimming shortened V by 10 bases and J by 2 bases, and 17 bases separated the two germline ends. CDR1 and CDR2 (germline): SNHLY, FYNNEI. Written as DNA, the CDR3 is TGTGCCACTCTATTGGGGGGGCGAAACACCGGGGAGCTGTTTTTT. Encoded protein: CATLLGGRNTGELFF.